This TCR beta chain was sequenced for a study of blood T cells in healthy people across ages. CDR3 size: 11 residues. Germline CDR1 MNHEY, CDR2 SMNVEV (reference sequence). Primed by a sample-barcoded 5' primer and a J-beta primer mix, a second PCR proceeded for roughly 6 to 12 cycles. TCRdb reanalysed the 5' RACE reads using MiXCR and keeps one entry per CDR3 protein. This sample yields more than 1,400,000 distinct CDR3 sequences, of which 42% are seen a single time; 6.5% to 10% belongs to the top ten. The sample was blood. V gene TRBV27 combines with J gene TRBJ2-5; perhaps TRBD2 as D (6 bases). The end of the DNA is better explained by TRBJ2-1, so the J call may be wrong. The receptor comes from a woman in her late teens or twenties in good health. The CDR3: CASRRGLTQFF. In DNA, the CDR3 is TGTGCCAGCAGACGCGGACTAACCCAGTTCTTC.